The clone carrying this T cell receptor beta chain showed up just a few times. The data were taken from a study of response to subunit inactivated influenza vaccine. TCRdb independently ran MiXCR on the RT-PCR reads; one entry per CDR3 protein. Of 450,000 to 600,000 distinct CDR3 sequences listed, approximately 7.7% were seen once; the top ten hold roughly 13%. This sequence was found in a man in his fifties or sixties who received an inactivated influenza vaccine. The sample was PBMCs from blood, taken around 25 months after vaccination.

The DNA for the CDR3 is TGCAGTGCTAGCACCCTGGCCGGCCTCCAAGAGACCCAGTACTTC. Its protein is CSASTLAGLQETQYF. The chain couples TRBV20-1 to TRBJ2-5; no clear D gene. Germline V gene lookup returns CDR1 DFQATT and CDR2 SNEGSKA (reference sequence). Trimming pared 3 bases from V and 1 base from J, leaving 15 bases between. The CDR3 is 15 amino acids.